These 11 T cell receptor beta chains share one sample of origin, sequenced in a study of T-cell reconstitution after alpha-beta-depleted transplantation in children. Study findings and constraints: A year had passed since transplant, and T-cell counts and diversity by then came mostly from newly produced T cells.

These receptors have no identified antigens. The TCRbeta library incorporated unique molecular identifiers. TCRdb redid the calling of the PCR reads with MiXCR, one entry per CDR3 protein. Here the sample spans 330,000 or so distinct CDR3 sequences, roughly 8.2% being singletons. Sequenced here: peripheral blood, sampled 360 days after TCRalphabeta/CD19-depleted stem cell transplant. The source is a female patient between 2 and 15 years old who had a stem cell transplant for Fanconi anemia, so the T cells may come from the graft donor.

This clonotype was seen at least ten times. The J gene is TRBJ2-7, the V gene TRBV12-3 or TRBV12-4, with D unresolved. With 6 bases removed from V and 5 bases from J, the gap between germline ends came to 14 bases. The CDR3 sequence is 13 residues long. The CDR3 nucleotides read TGTGCCAGCAGCCTTACCAGCGTTAACGAGCAGTACTTC. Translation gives CASSLTSVNEQYF.

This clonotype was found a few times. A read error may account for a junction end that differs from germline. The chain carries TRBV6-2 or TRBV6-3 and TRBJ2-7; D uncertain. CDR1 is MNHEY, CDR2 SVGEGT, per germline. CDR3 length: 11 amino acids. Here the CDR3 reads CASSYSFEQYF. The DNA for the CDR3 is TGTGCCAGCAGTTACTCCTTCGAGCAGTACTTC.

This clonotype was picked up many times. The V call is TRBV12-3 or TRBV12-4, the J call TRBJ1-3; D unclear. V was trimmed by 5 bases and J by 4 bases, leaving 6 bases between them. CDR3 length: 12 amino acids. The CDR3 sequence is CASSRGGNTIYF. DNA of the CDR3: TGTGCCAGCAGTCGAGGGGGAAACACCATATATTTT.

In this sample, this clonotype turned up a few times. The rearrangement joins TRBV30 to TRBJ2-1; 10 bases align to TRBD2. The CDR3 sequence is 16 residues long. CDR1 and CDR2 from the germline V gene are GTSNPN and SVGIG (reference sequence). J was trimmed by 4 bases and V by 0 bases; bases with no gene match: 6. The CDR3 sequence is CAWSVIVSGRYNEQFF. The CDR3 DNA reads TGTGCCTGGAGTGTAATTGTTAGCGGGAGGTACAATGAGCAGTTCTTC.

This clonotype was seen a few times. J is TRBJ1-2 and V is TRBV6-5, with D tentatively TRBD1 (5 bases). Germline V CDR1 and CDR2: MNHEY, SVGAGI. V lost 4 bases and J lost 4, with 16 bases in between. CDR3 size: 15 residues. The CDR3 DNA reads TGTGCCAGCAGTTTGACAGTCCTGCCCACCTATGGCTACACCTTC. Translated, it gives CASSLTVLPTYGYTF.

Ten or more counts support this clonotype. Here the CDR3 reads CASSPPSGFGETQYF. The DNA for the CDR3 is TGTGCCAGCAGCCCCCCATCGGGGTTCGGGGAGACCCAGTACTTC. The V call is TRBV7-6, the J call TRBJ2-5; D might be TRBD2 (5 bases). The CDR3 extends over 15 amino acids. The germline V gene has CDR1 SGHVS and CDR2 FNYEAQ. V shed 5 bases and J shed 5 bases, with 18 bases lying between them.

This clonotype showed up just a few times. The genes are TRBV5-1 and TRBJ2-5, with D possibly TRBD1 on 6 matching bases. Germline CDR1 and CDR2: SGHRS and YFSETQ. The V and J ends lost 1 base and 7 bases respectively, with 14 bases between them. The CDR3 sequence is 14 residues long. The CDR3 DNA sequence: TGCGCCAGCAGCTTGTGGACAGAATCCCCGACCCAGTACTTC. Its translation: CASSLWTESPTQYF.

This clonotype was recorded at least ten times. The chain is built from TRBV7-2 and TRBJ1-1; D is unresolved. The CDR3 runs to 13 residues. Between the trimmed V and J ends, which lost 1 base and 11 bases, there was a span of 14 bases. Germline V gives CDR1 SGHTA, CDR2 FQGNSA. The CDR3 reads CASSLVLRAEAFF. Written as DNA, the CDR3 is TGTGCCAGCAGCTTAGTCCTCCGGGCGGAGGCTTTCTTT.

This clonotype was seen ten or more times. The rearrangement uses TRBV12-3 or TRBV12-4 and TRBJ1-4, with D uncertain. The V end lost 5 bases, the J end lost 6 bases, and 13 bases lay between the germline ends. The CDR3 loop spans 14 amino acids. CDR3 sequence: CASSPMIGYEKLFF. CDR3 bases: TGTGCCAGCAGTCCCATGATAGGATATGAAAAACTGTTTTTT.

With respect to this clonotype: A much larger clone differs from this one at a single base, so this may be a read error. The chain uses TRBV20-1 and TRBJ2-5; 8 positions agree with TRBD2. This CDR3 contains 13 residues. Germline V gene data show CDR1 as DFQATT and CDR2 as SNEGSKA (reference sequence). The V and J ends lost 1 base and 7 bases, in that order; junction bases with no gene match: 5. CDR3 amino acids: CSARGAGDGTQYF. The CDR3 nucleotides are TGCAGTGCTAGAGGAGCGGGGGATGGGACCCAGTACTTC.

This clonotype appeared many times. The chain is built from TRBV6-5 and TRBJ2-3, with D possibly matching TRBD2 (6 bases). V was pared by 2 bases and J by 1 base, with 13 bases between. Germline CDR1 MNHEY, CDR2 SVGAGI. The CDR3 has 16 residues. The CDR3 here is CASSYALAQGTDTQYF. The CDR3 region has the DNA TGTGCCAGCAGTTACGCACTAGCACAGGGCACAGATACGCAGTATTTT.